This T cell receptor beta chain was profiled in a study of CD8+ T cells in alopecia areata. Investigators isolated RNA and reverse transcribed it into cDNA to act as the sequencing template. The repertoire was sequenced with immunoSEQ multiplex PCR; TCRdb's copy has only in-frame clones and lacks some. The table has 120,000 or so clones, under 65% seen once. The table lists this clone with a few counts. A read error may produce the germline difference seen at one junction end. The treatment was: oral pan-JAK inhibitor, 5-10 mg twice daily. There are 14 residues in the CDR3. CDR1 and CDR2 (germline): LNHNV, YYDKDF (reference sequence).

The sequence was obtained from a human donor with alopecia areata. The input for sequencing was CD4+ T cells sorted from blood, taken at week 4, from a patient treated with tofacitinib. The chain carries TRBV15 and TRBJ2-7; D remains ambiguous. The CDR3 nucleotides read TGTGCCACCAGCAGAGATCGGACCCAGGTCCCCAGAAGCTTC. Its protein product is CATSRDRTQVPRSF. Variable domain in full (rest from reference TRBV15 and TRBJ2-7): DAMVIQNPRYQVTQFGKPVTLSCSQTLNHNVMYWYQQKSSQAPKLLFHYYDKDFNNEADTPDNFQSRRPNTSFCFLDIRSPGLGDTAMYLCATSRDRTQVPRSFGPGTRLTVT.